This T cell receptor beta chain was sequenced for a study of regulatory T cells in long-lasting Graves disease. Findings of the study overall: Thyroid tissue went unstudied; only peripheral blood was examined. Possibly, too few samples lowered accuracy.

Indicated time point: persistent/refractory GD, antithyroid drugs over 5 years with positive TRAb. Following extraction of RNA from PBMCs, that RNA was used to make the TCR library. Building of the TCR beta libraries involved iRepertoire HTBI primers and Arm-PCR of CDR3 regions. TCRdb used MiXCR to reprocess the multiplex PCR reads, holding one entry per CDR3 protein. This table has about 660,000 distinct CDR3 sequences, 30% appearing once. Of note for this clonotype: Its specificity is unknown.

The sample here was peripheral blood mononuclear cells (PBMCs), taken when the disease was refractory, from a patient treated with antithyroid drugs. This clonotype originated in a female donor with Graves disease.

CDR3 residues: CSVEDPLGDTEAFF. The CDR3 DNA follows: TGCAGCGTTGAAGATCCCCTAGGGGACACTGAAGCTTTCTTT. This sequence joins TRBV29-1 and TRBJ1-1, with D tentatively TRBD1 (5 bases). With 0 bases removed from V and 3 bases from J, the gap between germline ends came to 11 bases. Germline V gene lookup returns CDR1 SQVTM and CDR2 ANQGSEA. The CDR3 runs 14 residues.